The 19 T cell receptor beta chains below were found in one sample sequenced in a study of cytomegalovirus exposure and HLA in healthy donors. The PCR employed 60 Vbeta primers together with 13 Jbeta primers. TCRdb keeps only in-frame clones here, not all; method: immunoSEQ multiplex PCR. The sample carries roughly 63,000 clones, more than 60% recorded once. Input material: PBMCs. The receptors come from a woman in her 40s in good health and CMV-seropositive.

The V call is TRBV9, the J call TRBJ2-1; D is undetermined. With 3 bases removed from V and 5 bases from J, the gap between germline ends came to 15 bases. The CDR3 covers 15 residues. Germline CDR1 SGDLS, CDR2 YYNGEE. CDR3 amino acids: CASSAWALYNNEQFF. CDR3 DNA: TGTGCCAGCAGCGCCTGGGCCTTGTACAACAATGAGCAGTTCTTC.

The sample holds one count of this clone. The chain recombines TRBV29-1 with TRBJ1-5; weak D call: TRBD1 (6 bases). The germline V and J ends were trimmed by 7 bases and 6 bases, with 16 bases remaining between them. Germline-derived CDR1 and CDR2 are SQVTM and ANQGSEA. The CDR3 runs to 13 residues. CDR3 sequence: CSASGGAGQPQHF. The CDR3 DNA sequence: TGCAGCGCATCGGGGGGGGCGGGTCAGCCCCAGCATTTT.

This chain uses TRBV18 with TRBJ2-7, with TRBD2 as a possible D gene (7 bases). V was cut by 6 bases and J by 2 bases, with 14 bases left in between. The CDR3 is made up of 14 amino acids. Germline lookup yields CDR1 KGHSH and CDR2 LQKENI. The CDR3 coding sequence is TGTGCCAGCTCCCTCAGGGGAGGGACCTACGAGCAGTACTTC. Protein: CASSLRGGTYEQYF. The variable domain in full, with the rest retrieved from reference TRBV18 and TRBJ2-7, is NAGVMQNPRHLVRRRGQEARLRCSPMKGHSHVYWYRQLPEEGLKFMVYLQKENIIDESGMPKERFSAEFPKEGPSILRIQQVVRGDSAAYFCASSLRGGTYEQYFGPGTRLTVT.

A word on this clone: The junction does not match germline at one end; this may be a read error. This chain joins TRBV7-9 and TRBJ1-4, with 7 nucleotides matching TRBD1. CDR1 and CDR2 from the germline V gene are SEHNR and FQNEAQ (reference sequence). The CDR3 loop spans 17 amino acids. CDR3 DNA: TGTTCCAGCAGCTTAGCCCTCAACAGGGGTACTAATGAAAAACTGTTTTTT. The encoded protein is CSSSLALNRGTNEKLFF. Combining the CDR3 with reference TRBV7-9 and TRBJ1-4 gives the whole variable domain DTGVSQNPRHKITKRGQNVTFRCDPISEHNRLYWYRQTLGQGPEFLTYFQNEAQLEKSRLLSDRFSAERPKGSFSTLEIQRTEQGDSAMYLCSSSLALNRGTNEKLFFGSGTQLSVL.

The sample holds one count of this clone. This chain joins TRBV29-1 and TRBJ1-2, with 7 positions matching TRBD1. Unmatched junction bases numbered 8, after V lost 3 bases and J lost 7 bases. Germline-derived CDR1 and CDR2 are SQVTM and ANQGSEA. This CDR3 has 13 amino acids. The CDR3 is CSVEVTGYGGYTF. Here the CDR3 DNA reads TGCAGCGTTGAGGTGACAGGGTACGGTGGCTACACCTTC.

The rearrangement links TRBV6-5 to TRBJ1-1; D not resolved. V gave up 0 bases and J gave up 3 bases, with 5 bases separating them. The CDR3 length is 13 residues. In germline, CDR1 is MNHEY, CDR2 SVGAGI. The CDR3 spells CASSYSEYTEAFF. CDR3 in DNA: TGTGCCAGCAGTTACTCCGAGTACACTGAAGCTTTCTTT.

This chain connects TRBV9 to TRBJ2-1, with D maybe TRBD2 (6 bases). V lost 3 bases and J lost 8, with 18 bases in between. CDR3 size: 15 residues. CDR1 and CDR2 (germline): SGDLS, YYNGEE. The CDR3 region is CASSAQAGKRDEQFF. CDR3 in DNA: TGTGCCAGCAGCGCCCAAGCGGGTAAGCGGGATGAGCAGTTCTTC.

V gene TRBV29-1 combines with J gene TRBJ2-6; 9 bases are a match to TRBD1. V was pared by 5 bases and J by 1 base, with 6 bases of the junction left unmatched. CDR1 SQVTM and CDR2 ANQGSEA come from the germline V gene. The CDR3 is 16 residues long. This CDR3 is CSVLDRGASGANVLTF. CDR3 bases: TGCAGCGTTTTAGACAGGGGGGCTTCTGGGGCCAACGTCCTGACTTTC.

V usage is TRBV6-5 and J usage is TRBJ1-2, with a tentative D call TRBD1 (6 bases). Germline CDR1 MNHEY, CDR2 SVGAGI. V shed 0 bases and J shed 8 bases, with 19 bases lying between them. The CDR3 is 16 amino acids. DNA for the CDR3: TGTGCCAGCAGTTACTCCTGGGGCAGGGGCAAGGAGGGCTACACCTTC. Translated, it gives CASSYSWGRGKEGYTF.

The chain is built from TRBV6-5 and TRBJ2-3; 7 bases agree with TRBD1. This CDR3 is built from 16 residues. Per germline, CDR1 MNHEY and CDR2 SVGAGI. V lost 1 base to trimming and J lost 2 bases; unmatched junction nucleotides: 6. CDR3 residues: CASSYFPGTDTDTQYF. CDR3 DNA: TGTGCCAGCAGTTACTTTCCCGGGACAGACACAGATACGCAGTATTTT.

V and J are TRBV19 and TRBJ1-2; no firm D call. This CDR3 has 13 residues. Germline lookup yields CDR1 LNHDA and CDR2 SQIVND (reference sequence). Between the trimmed V and J ends, which lost 5 bases and 3 bases, there was a span of 10 bases. The CDR3 sequence is CASSASLYYGYTF. In nucleotides, the CDR3 is TGTGCCAGTAGTGCCTCACTTTACTATGGCTACACCTTC.

This chain joins TRBV30 and TRBJ2-2; weak D call: TRBD2 (8 bases). Germline CDR1 and CDR2: GTSNPN and SVGIG (reference sequence). Trimming removed 3 bases from V and 7 bases from J, with 24 bases in between. The CDR3 contains 17 residues. The CDR3 protein is CAWRTPRVRGDSGELFF. CDR3 DNA sequence: TGTGCCTGGAGGACTCCCCGCGTGCGGGGGGACAGCGGGGAGCTGTTTTTT. Looking up the rest from reference TRBV30 and TRBJ2-2 gives the full variable domain: SQTIHQWPATLVQPVGSPLSLECTVEGTSNPNLYWYRQAAGRGLQLLFYSVGIGQISSEVPQNLSASRPQDRQFILSSKKLLLSDSGFYLCAWRTPRVRGDSGELFFGEGSRLTVL.

This chain joins TRBV5-1 and TRBJ1-5; D not resolved. V lost 0 bases and J 0 bases, leaving 10 bases between the germline ends. Germline values: CDR1 SGHRS, CDR2 YFSETQ. The CDR3 spans 16 residues. CDR3 residues: CASSLGGSNSNQPQHF. The CDR3 DNA sequence: TGCGCCAGCAGCTTGGGAGGGAGTAATAGCAATCAGCCCCAGCATTTT.

This clone has at least ten counts. The chain combines TRBV27 with TRBJ1-2, with TRBD1 matching 9 bases. This CDR3 has 15 residues. Germline CDR1 reads MNHEY; CDR2 reads SMNVEV (reference sequence). V was pared by 6 bases and J by 6 bases, with 11 bases of the junction left unmatched. Here the CDR3 reads CASRTSGTGPHGYTF. The CDR3 DNA reads TGTGCCAGCAGAACCTCCGGGACAGGGCCTCATGGCTACACCTTC.

The rearrangement links TRBV20-1 to TRBJ2-3, with no clear D. The CDR3 is 11 amino acids. Germline V lookup: CDR1 DFQATT, CDR2 SNEGSKA (reference sequence). The CDR3 loop is CSARREDTQYF. As DNA, the CDR3 is TGCAGCGCGAGGAGAGAAGATACGCAGTATTTT.

This rearrangement joins TRBV5-4 to TRBJ2-5; no definite D call. With 0 bases removed from V and 9 bases from J, the gap between germline ends came to 15 bases. This CDR3 is 14 amino acids long. Germline V gene sequence: CDR1 SGHNT, CDR2 YYREEE (reference sequence). This chain's CDR3 is CASSLGQLTKAQYF. The DNA of the CDR3 is TGTGCCAGCAGCTTGGGGCAGCTCACTAAGGCCCAGTACTTC.

The rearrangement uses TRBV7-6 and TRBJ1-1; 12 bases fit TRBD1. The V gene's germline CDR1 is SGHVS and CDR2 FNYEAQ. This CDR3 comprises 14 residues. V shed 5 bases and J 5 bases; nucleotides not matched to a gene: 3. DNA of the CDR3: TGTGCCAGCAGCAAGGGACAGGGGGCAACTGAAGCTTTCTTT. This encodes CASSKGQGATEAFF.

This clone was observed a handful of times. CDR3 sequence reads: CASSQDWGGLGTEAFF. Written as DNA, the CDR3 is TGCGCCAGCAGCCAAGATTGGGGGGGATTGGGGACTGAAGCTTTCTTT. The genes are TRBV4-1 and TRBJ1-1, with D possibly being TRBD1 (5 bases). CDR3 size: 16 residues. V lost 0 bases, J lost 5 bases, and 16 bases lay in between. Looked up from germline, CDR1 is MGHRA and CDR2 is YSYEKL.

This clone was detected only once. The J gene is TRBJ2-3, the V gene TRBV18; D unresolved. Germline lookup yields CDR1 KGHSH and CDR2 LQKENI. This CDR3 region has 13 residues. V was shortened by 0 bases and J by 7 bases, with 8 bases between the two germline ends. This chain's CDR3 is CASSPPSYNTQYF. For the CDR3, the DNA is TGTGCCAGCTCACCACCTTCTTACAATACGCAGTATTTT.